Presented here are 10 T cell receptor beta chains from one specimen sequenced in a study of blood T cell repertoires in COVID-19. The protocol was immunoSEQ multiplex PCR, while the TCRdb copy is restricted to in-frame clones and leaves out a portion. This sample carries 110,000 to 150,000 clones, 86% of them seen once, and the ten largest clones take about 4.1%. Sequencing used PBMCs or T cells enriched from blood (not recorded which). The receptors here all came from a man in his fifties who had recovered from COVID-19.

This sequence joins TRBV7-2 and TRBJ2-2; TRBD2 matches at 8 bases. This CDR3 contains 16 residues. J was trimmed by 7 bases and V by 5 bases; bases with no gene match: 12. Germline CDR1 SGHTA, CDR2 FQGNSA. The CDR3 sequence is CASSQNILAGNGELFF. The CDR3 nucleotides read TGTGCCAGCAGCCAGAACATATTAGCGGGAAACGGGGAGCTGTTTTTT.

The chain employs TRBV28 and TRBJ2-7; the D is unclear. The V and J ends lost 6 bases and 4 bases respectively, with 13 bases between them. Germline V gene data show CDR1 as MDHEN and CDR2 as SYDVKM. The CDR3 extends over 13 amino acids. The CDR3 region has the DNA TGTGCCAGCAGGTTTTCGGCGGCGTACGAGCAGTACTTC. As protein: CASRFSAAYEQYF.

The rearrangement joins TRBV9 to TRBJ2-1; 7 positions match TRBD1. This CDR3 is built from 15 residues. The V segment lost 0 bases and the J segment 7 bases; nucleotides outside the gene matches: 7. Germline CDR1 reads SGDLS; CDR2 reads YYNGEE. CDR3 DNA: TGTGCCAGCAGCGTAGCGTTGACAGGGTGGAATGAGCAGTTCTTC. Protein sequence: CASSVALTGWNEQFF.

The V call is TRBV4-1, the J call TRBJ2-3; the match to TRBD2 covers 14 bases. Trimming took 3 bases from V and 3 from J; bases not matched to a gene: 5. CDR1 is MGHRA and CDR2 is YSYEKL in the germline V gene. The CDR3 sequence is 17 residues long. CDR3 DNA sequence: TGCGCCAGCAGCCAGGTGGGACTAGCGGGAGTAACAGATACGCAGTATTTT. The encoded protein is CASSQVGLAGVTDTQYF.

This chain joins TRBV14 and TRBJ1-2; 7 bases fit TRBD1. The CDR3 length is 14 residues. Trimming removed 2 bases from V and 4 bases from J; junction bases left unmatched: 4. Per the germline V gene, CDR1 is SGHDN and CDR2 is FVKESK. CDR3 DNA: TGTGCCAGCAGCCAAAACAGGGGAAGCTATGGCTACACCTTC. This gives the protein CASSQNRGSYGYTF.

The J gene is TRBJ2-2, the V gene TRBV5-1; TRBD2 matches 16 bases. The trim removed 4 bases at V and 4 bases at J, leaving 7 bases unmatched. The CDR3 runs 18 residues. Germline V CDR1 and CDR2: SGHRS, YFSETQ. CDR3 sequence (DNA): TGCGCCAGCAGCCCGGGACTAGCGGGGGGGCGTAGCACCGGGGAGCTGTTTTTT. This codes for CASSPGLAGGRSTGELFF.

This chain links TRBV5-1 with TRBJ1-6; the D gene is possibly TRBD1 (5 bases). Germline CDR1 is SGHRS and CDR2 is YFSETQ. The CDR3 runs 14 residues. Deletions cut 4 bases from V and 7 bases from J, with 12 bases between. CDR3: CASSIQAENSPLHF. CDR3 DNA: TGCGCCAGCAGCATACAGGCGGAGAATTCACCCCTCCACTTT.

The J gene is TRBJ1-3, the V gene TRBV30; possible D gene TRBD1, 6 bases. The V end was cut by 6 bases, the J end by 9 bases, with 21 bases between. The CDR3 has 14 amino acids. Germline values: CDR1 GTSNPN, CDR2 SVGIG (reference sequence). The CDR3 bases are TGTGCCTGCCAACAGGGAACCTCGTCGGCCACCATATATTTT. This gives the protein CACQQGTSSATIYF. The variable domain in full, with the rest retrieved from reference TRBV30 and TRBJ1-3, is SQTIHQWPATLVQPVGSPLSLECTVEGTSNPNLYWYRQAAGRGLQLLFYSVGIGQISSEVPQNLSASRPQDRQFILSSKKLLLSDSGFYLCACQQGTSSATIYFGEGSWLTVV.

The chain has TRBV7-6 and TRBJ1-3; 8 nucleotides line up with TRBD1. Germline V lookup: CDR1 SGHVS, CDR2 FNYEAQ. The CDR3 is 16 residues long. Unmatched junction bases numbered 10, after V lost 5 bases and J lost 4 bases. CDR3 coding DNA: TGTGCCAGCAGCAGATCAGGGGGCGAAACCGGAAACACCATATATTTT. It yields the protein CASSRSGGETGNTIYF.

The CDR3 loop reads CATSAAWEREETQYF. In DNA, the CDR3 is TGTGCCACCAGTGCCGCCTGGGAGAGGGAAGAGACCCAGTACTTC. V is TRBV24-1 and J is TRBJ2-5, with TRBD2 as a possible D gene (5 bases). CDR1 and CDR2 from the germline V gene are KGHDR and SFDVKD. V dropped 5 bases and J dropped 3 bases, with 15 bases sitting between them. CDR3 size: 15 residues.